The next 32 T cell receptor beta chains were all read from a single sample in a study of blood T cell repertoires in COVID-19. Generated by immunoSEQ multiplex PCR, the TCRdb table keeps only in-frame clones and is missing some. The sample gives 90,000 to 130,000 clones, 86% of which show up once; approximately 4.7% is in the top ten. The sequenced sample consisted of peripheral blood. These receptors came from a man aged 35-49 years with acute or convalescent COVID-19.

CDR3 residues: CASSLGGQGILVYTF. The CDR3 nucleotides are TGCGCCAGCAGCTTGGGAGGACAGGGGATTTTAGTCTACACCTTC. This chain uses TRBV5-1 with TRBJ1-2, with 9 bases identical to TRBD1. CDR1 is SGHRS and CDR2 is YFSETQ in the germline V gene. The CDR3 is 15 amino acids. J lost 10 bases, V lost 0 bases, and 10 bases had no gene match.

This chain joins TRBV6-6 and TRBJ1-4, with a tentative D call TRBD1 (5 bases). V shed 0 bases and J shed 4 bases, with 6 bases lying between them. The CDR3 length is 14 residues. The V gene's germline CDR1 is MNHNY and CDR2 SVGAGI (reference sequence). CDR3 sequence: CASSYSGDNEKLFF. In DNA, the CDR3 is TGTGCCAGCAGTTACTCAGGGGATAATGAAAAACTGTTTTTT.

This chain uses TRBV10-3 with TRBJ2-1; TRBD2 aligns across 8 bases. The V gene's germline CDR1 is ENHRY and CDR2 SYGVKD. With V trimmed by 7 bases and J by 8 bases, 7 bases remained unmatched. This CDR3 is built from 13 residues. This CDR3 is CAITQRERDEQFF. The DNA for the CDR3 is TGTGCCATCACCCAGCGGGAGAGGGATGAGCAGTTCTTC.

V and J are TRBV5-1 and TRBJ2-7, with 10 nucleotides matching TRBD2. Germline CDR1 reads SGHRS; CDR2 reads YFSETQ. The CDR3 spans 16 residues. V lost 2 bases, J lost 4 bases, and 9 bases stayed unmatched. In DNA form, the CDR3 reads TGCGCCAGCAGCTTACAGCGGGGGGGCCGATGGTACGAGCAGTACTTC. Encoded protein: CASSLQRGGRWYEQYF.

The V call is TRBV19, the J call TRBJ1-5, with 7 bases fitting TRBD1. The J segment lost 5 bases and the V segment lost 4 bases, leaving 11 bases of the junction unmatched. The CDR3 covers 16 residues. In germline, CDR1 is LNHDA, CDR2 SQIVND (reference sequence). CDR3 bases: TGTGCCAGTAGTACCCGGGCGATACAGGGGCATCAGCCCCAGCATTTT. Translating gives CASSTRAIQGHQPQHF. Drawing the rest from reference TRBV19 and TRBJ1-5, the complete variable domain is DGGITQSPKYLFRKEGQNVTLSCEQNLNHDAMYWYRQDPGQGLRLIYYSQIVNDFQKGDIAEGYSVSREKKESFPLTVTSAQKNPTAFYLCASSTRAIQGHQPQHFGDGTRLSIL.

CDR3 amino acids: CASSLAGKTPNTEAFF. The DNA for the CDR3 is TGCGCCAGCAGCTTGGCCGGTAAGACTCCGAACACTGAAGCTTTCTTT. V gene TRBV5-1 combines with J gene TRBJ1-1, with no clear D. V was shortened by 0 bases and J by 1 base, with 13 bases between the two germline ends. Germline loops: CDR1 SGHRS, CDR2 YFSETQ. CDR3 size: 16 residues.

The V and J genes are TRBV3-1 (or the pseudogene TRBV3-2) and TRBJ2-3; 11 nucleotides agree with TRBD2. With 4 bases clipped from V and 7 bases from J, the junction kept 7 bases outside the gene matches. CDR1 and CDR2 (germline): LGHDT, YNNKEL (reference sequence). This CDR3 has 15 residues. The CDR3 spells CASSPTSGVVNTQYF. For the CDR3, the DNA is TGTGCCAGCAGCCCGACTAGCGGGGTAGTTAATACGCAGTATTTT.

This clone was counted once. This chain joins TRBV4-1 and TRBJ1-1, with a tentative D call TRBD1 (6 bases). V was pared by 0 bases and J by 4 bases, with 15 bases between. The CDR3 consists of 16 residues. Germline CDR1 reads MGHRA; CDR2 reads YSYEKL. The CDR3: CASSQDLRGIGTEAFF. In DNA form, the CDR3 reads TGCGCCAGCAGCCAAGATCTTAGGGGGATAGGCACTGAAGCTTTCTTT.

CDR3 in DNA: TGCGCCAGCAGCCTCGGGACTTCTCTTGCCTCCTACGAGCAGTACTTC. This sequence encodes CASSLGTSLASYEQYF. The V and J genes are TRBV4-1 and TRBJ2-7; a weak D match, TRBD2 (6 bases). V lost 4 bases to trimming and J lost 0 bases, with 16 bases between them. CDR3 size: 16 residues. Germline V gene sequence: CDR1 MGHRA, CDR2 YSYEKL.

The gene calls are TRBV25-1 and TRBJ1-5; 11 bases map to TRBD1. Unmatched junction bases numbered 5, after V lost 4 bases and J lost 6 bases. CDR3 length: 15 residues. Per germline, CDR1 MGHDK and CDR2 SYGVNS. The CDR3, as DNA: TGTGCCAGCAGTGTGGGGGACAGGGGGGGTCAGCCCCAGCATTTT. Protein sequence: CASSVGDRGGQPQHF. The full variable domain, its missing parts supplied by reference TRBV25-1 and TRBJ1-5, is EADIYQTPRYLVIGTGKKITLECSQTMGHDKMYWYQQDPGMELHLIHYSYGVNSTEKGDLSSESTVSRIRTEHFPLTLESARPSHTSQYLCASSVGDRGGQPQHFGDGTRLSIL.

The chain uses TRBV12-3 or TRBV12-4 and TRBJ1-5; D remains unclear. Deletions cut 1 base from V and 5 bases from J, with 6 bases between. There are 13 residues in the CDR3. In DNA form, the CDR3 reads TGTGCCAGCAGTTTAGGCCGGTATCAGCCCCAGCATTTT. Protein: CASSLGRYQPQHF.

The genes are TRBV6-4 and TRBJ2-2, with 8 bases that match TRBD1. The CDR3 runs 16 residues. The germline V gene encodes CDR1 MRHNA and CDR2 SNTAGT. V shed 5 bases, J shed 1 base, and the junction held 6 bases outside the gene matches. This CDR3 reads CASSQTGTGNTGELFF. The DNA of the CDR3 is TGTGCCAGCAGTCAAACCGGGACAGGGAACACCGGGGAGCTGTTTTTT.

The table lists this clone with a few counts. The chain employs TRBV6-2 or TRBV6-3 and TRBJ2-7; 9 bases agree with TRBD1. The germline gives CDR1 MNHEY, CDR2 SVGEGT. V dropped 6 bases and J dropped 0; count of bases not matched to a gene: 9. The CDR3 extends over 16 amino acids. The CDR3 DNA sequence: TGTGCCAGCAGCCCCCAGGGGACAGGGCGCTCCTACGAGCAGTACTTC. It encodes CASSPQGTGRSYEQYF.

A single count supports this clone. This sequence joins TRBV10-3 and TRBJ2-1, with TRBD1 matching 9 bases. The V and J ends lost 6 bases and 5 bases, in that order; junction bases with no gene match: 5. The V gene's germline CDR1 is ENHRY and CDR2 SYGVKD. The CDR3 covers 14 residues. CDR3 nucleotides: TGTGCCATCAGGACCGGGACAGGGAACAATGAGCAGTTCTTC. It codes for CAIRTGTGNNEQFF.

The gene calls are TRBV7-7 and TRBJ2-2; a weak D match, TRBD2 (7 bases). Germline assignment: CDR1 SSHAT and CDR2 FNYEAQ (reference sequence). Trimming took off 5 bases at V and 9 bases at J, with 25 bases between the two ends. The CDR3 extends over 17 amino acids. CDR3 bases: TGTGCCAGCAGCCCCGGTGGGGGAGGGCCGGGGGGCCGGGAGCTGTTTTTT. Translating it yields CASSPGGGGPGGRELFF.

The rearrangement joins TRBV5-1 to TRBJ2-7; D is perhaps TRBD1 (5 bases). Germline V gene sequence: CDR1 SGHRS, CDR2 YFSETQ. The CDR3 length is 16 residues. V lost 4 bases and J lost 0, with 17 bases in between. The CDR3 DNA is TGCGCCAGCAGCCCAACTGTAGGGGTTAGCTCCTACGAGCAGTACTTC. This sequence encodes CASSPTVGVSSYEQYF. The whole variable domain, remainder taken from reference TRBV5-1 and TRBJ2-7, is KAGVTQTPRYLIKTRGQQVTLSCSPISGHRSVSWYQQTPGQGLQFLFEYFSETQRNKGNFPGRFSGRQFSNSRSEMNVSTLELGDSALYLCASSPTVGVSSYEQYFGPGTRLTVT.

This rearrangement joins TRBV15 to TRBJ2-4; 8 positions agree with TRBD2. This CDR3 is built from 17 residues. Germline V gene data show CDR1 as LNHNV and CDR2 as YYDKDF (reference sequence). Unmatched junction bases numbered 7, after V lost 0 bases and J lost 3 bases. The CDR3 DNA sequence: TGTGCCACCAGCAGAGATGTCCCAACTAGCGGCAAAAACATTCAGTACTTC. Translation gives CATSRDVPTSGKNIQYF. Together with reference TRBV15 and TRBJ2-4, the CDR3 gives the full variable domain: DAMVIQNPRYQVTQFGKPVTLSCSQTLNHNVMYWYQQKSSQAPKLLFHYYDKDFNNEADTPDNFQSRRPNTSFCFLDIRSPGLGDTAMYLCATSRDVPTSGKNIQYFGAGTRLSVL.

The chain couples TRBV10-1 to TRBJ2-5; the D is unclear. CDR3 size: 13 residues. Trimming left V 4 bases short and J 1 base short, with 7 bases between. Germline V gives CDR1 WNHNN, CDR2 SYGVQD (reference sequence). CDR3 region: CASSGALQETQYF. CDR3 DNA: TGCGCCAGCAGTGGGGCCCTCCAAGAGACCCAGTACTTC.

The rearrangement links TRBV6-5 to TRBJ1-5; no clear D gene. Trimming cost V 8 bases and J 2 bases, with 16 bases left between them. The CDR3 sequence is 15 residues long. Germline V gene data show CDR1 as MNHEY and CDR2 as SVGAGI. CDR3: CASAVGGRGNQPQHF. For the CDR3, the DNA is TGTGCCAGCGCCGTGGGCGGGCGAGGCAATCAGCCCCAGCATTTT.

CDR3 sequence (DNA): TGTGCCAGCAGCAGAAGCGGGGGGTACACCGGGGAGCTGTTTTTT. This translates into CASSRSGGYTGELFF. The chain links TRBV7-9 to TRBJ2-2, with TRBD2 matching 9 bases. The germline CDR1 and CDR2 sequences are SEHNR and FQNEAQ (reference sequence). This CDR3 comprises 15 residues. Trimming at V came to 5 bases and at J to 3 bases, leaving 4 bases not matched to a gene.

This clone was counted a few times. This sequence joins TRBV29-1 and TRBJ1-1; TRBD1 might be the D (6 bases). The CDR3 length is 14 residues. V was trimmed by 2 bases and J by 4 bases, leaving 14 bases between them. Germline loops: CDR1 SQVTM, CDR2 ANQGSEA. DNA of the CDR3: TGCAGCGTTGAAAATCCAGGGGTGATCACTGAAGCTTTCTTT. Its translation is CSVENPGVITEAFF.

The V and J genes are TRBV5-4 and TRBJ1-2, with D possibly matching TRBD1 (6 bases). The V gene's germline CDR1 is SGHNT and CDR2 YYREEE (reference sequence). Trimming removed 4 bases from V and 3 bases from J, with 16 bases in between. The CDR3 is 15 amino acids. CDR3 residues: CASSSQSRGYYGYTF. Here the CDR3 DNA reads TGTGCCAGCAGCAGCCAAAGTAGGGGGTACTATGGCTACACCTTC.

The rearrangement joins TRBV19 to TRBJ2-7; 11 bases are a match to TRBD2. The CDR3 consists of 15 residues. V gave up 6 bases and J gave up 5 bases; unmatched junction bases: 9. Germline CDR1 LNHDA, CDR2 SQIVND (reference sequence). The CDR3 loop is CASSPRVAGGHEQYF. Written as DNA, the CDR3 is TGTGCCAGTAGCCCCAGGGTAGCGGGGGGGCACGAGCAGTACTTC.

The V gene is TRBV7-9, the J gene TRBJ2-7; D possibly corresponds to TRBD2 (5 bases). The CDR3 extends over 15 amino acids. Germline V gene lookup returns CDR1 SEHNR and CDR2 FQNEAQ (reference sequence). Trimming took off 5 bases at V and 7 bases at J, with 21 bases between the two ends. The CDR3 loop is CASSPPGNAWEEQYF. CDR3 bases: TGTGCCAGCAGCCCGCCGGGGAACGCTTGGGAGGAGCAGTACTTC. Variable domain in full (rest from reference TRBV7-9 and TRBJ2-7): DTGVSQNPRHKITKRGQNVTFRCDPISEHNRLYWYRQTLGQGPEFLTYFQNEAQLEKSRLLSDRFSAERPKGSFSTLEIQRTEQGDSAMYLCASSPPGNAWEEQYFGPGTRLTVT.

This rearrangement joins TRBV9 to TRBJ2-2, with D hard to call. CDR1 is SGDLS, CDR2 YYNGEE, per germline. Trimming removed 2 bases at V and 8 bases at J, with 4 bases between. CDR3 length: 11 amino acids. The CDR3, as DNA: TGTGCCAGCAGCGTCGGGGGGGAGCTGTTTTTT. Its translation: CASSVGGELFF.

This clone was recorded a few times. The V gene is TRBV4-2, the J gene TRBJ1-2; tentative D call: TRBD1 (6 bases). Germline V lookup: CDR1 LGHNA, CDR2 YNFKEQ. The CDR3 extends over 16 amino acids. Trimming took 0 bases from V and 7 from J, leaving 18 bases between them. The CDR3 DNA sequence: TGTGCCAGCAGCCAAGAGTCCGGTCAGGGGCGCCCTGGCTACACCTTC. Its protein is CASSQESGQGRPGYTF.

In the case of this clone: Because the CDR3's place on the DNA is in doubt, the DNA is left out and the CDR3 is given as listed by TCRdb. The chain employs TRBV3-1 (or the pseudogene TRBV3-2) and TRBJ1-5. The CDR3 numbers 15 amino acids, ends counted. Germline-derived CDR1 and CDR2 are LGHDT and YNNKEL (reference sequence). This CDR3 reads CASSTSGGGNQPQHF.

CDR3: CATATGANTEAFF. The CDR3 nucleotides are TGTGCCACCGCGACAGGGGCGAACACTGAAGCTTTCTTT. The V call is TRBV5-4, the J call TRBJ1-1, with 8 bases fitting TRBD1. V gave up 9 bases and J gave up 1 base; unmatched junction bases: 5. Germline V gene lookup returns CDR1 SGHNT and CDR2 YYREEE (reference sequence). There are 13 residues in the CDR3.

The V call is TRBV6-5, the J call TRBJ1-6; 9 nucleotides agree with TRBD1. The CDR3 is 15 residues long. With V trimmed by 6 bases and J by 13 bases, 13 bases remained unmatched. Germline-derived CDR1 and CDR2 are MNHEY and SVGAGI. The CDR3 region has the DNA TGTGCCAGCAGCCAGGGACAGGGAACGAGTTGGCCCCTCCACTTT. It specifies CASSQGQGTSWPLHF.

This clone has only one observation. The chain couples TRBV5-1 to TRBJ2-1; 11 bases agree with TRBD1. This CDR3 is 15 amino acids long. The junction had 5 bases not matched to a gene; V was cut back by 3 bases and J by 6 bases. Germline CDR1 is SGHRS and CDR2 is YFSETQ. The CDR3 loop reads CASSSPGQGVNEQFF. CDR3 sequence (DNA): TGCGCCAGCAGCTCCCCGGGACAGGGGGTCAATGAGCAGTTCTTC.

This clone was observed a single time. The V and J genes are TRBV3-1 (or the pseudogene TRBV3-2) and TRBJ1-1; D call uncertain. There are 15 residues in the CDR3. CDR1 is LGHDT, CDR2 YNNKEL, per germline (reference sequence). Deletions cut 0 bases from V and 1 base from J, with 9 bases between. CDR3 amino acids: CASSQDLGENTEAFF. In nucleotides, the CDR3 is TGTGCCAGCAGCCAAGATCTGGGAGAGAACACTGAAGCTTTCTTT.

This chain links TRBV5-5 with TRBJ2-1; 8 positions match TRBD2. The CDR3 has 15 amino acids. Germline V gene sequence: CDR1 SGHKS, CDR2 YYEKEE (reference sequence). V dropped 4 bases and J dropped 3; count of bases not matched to a gene: 6. CDR3 sequence (DNA): TGTGCCAGCAGCCCAAGAGCGGGGGACTACAATGAGCAGTTCTTC. The encoded protein is CASSPRAGDYNEQFF.